The 10 T cell receptor beta chains below were found in one sample sequenced in a study of blood T cell repertoires in COVID-19. The table came from immunoSEQ multiplex PCR; TCRdb's copy has only in-frame clones and leaves some out. The data hold over 30,000 clones, with approximately 84% observed a single time. The material sequenced was peripheral blood. The receptors were gathered from a man older than 75 with active or convalescent COVID-19.

The rearrangement joins TRBV9 to TRBJ1-2, with 10 bases matching TRBD1. CDR1 is SGDLS, CDR2 YYNGEE, per germline. This CDR3 has 15 amino acids. V gave up 4 bases and J gave up 3 bases; unmatched junction bases: 6. The CDR3 DNA reads TGTGCCAGCAGCACCCGACAGGGGGCGGACTATGGCTACACCTTC. This translates into CASSTRQGADYGYTF.

This rearrangement joins TRBV5-1 to TRBJ2-3; TRBD1 aligns across 10 bases. The germline V gene encodes CDR1 SGHRS and CDR2 YFSETQ. There are 15 residues in the CDR3. Trimming took 2 bases from V and 4 from J; bases not matched to a gene: 4. The CDR3 spells CASSLDRGRADTQYF. CDR3 nucleotides: TGCGCCAGCAGCTTAGACAGGGGGCGCGCAGATACGCAGTATTTT.

Only one count was recorded for this clone. V and J are TRBV7-6 and TRBJ2-2; 8 bases are a match to TRBD1. From germline, CDR1 is SGHVS and CDR2 FNYEAQ. Trimming removed 5 bases from V and 7 bases from J; junction bases left unmatched: 6. The CDR3 contains 14 residues. The CDR3 protein is CASSTRQGLGELFF. In DNA form, the CDR3 reads TGTGCCAGCAGCACCAGACAGGGGCTCGGGGAGCTGTTTTTT.

This clone was recorded at least ten times. The chain carries TRBV14 and TRBJ2-1; D gene unclear. This CDR3 is built from 12 residues. Trimming removed 8 bases from V and 10 bases from J, with 15 bases in between. Germline CDR1 is SGHDN and CDR2 is FVKESK. The CDR3: CASCARGDEQFF. The DNA of the CDR3 is TGTGCCAGCTGTGCCCGCGGCGACGAGCAGTTCTTC.

The chain carries TRBV6-5 and TRBJ2-1, with 7 bases aligning to TRBD2. This CDR3 has 15 residues. From germline, CDR1 is MNHEY and CDR2 SVGAGI. V shed 4 bases and J 7 bases; nucleotides not matched to a gene: 10. The CDR3 loop reads CASSLGGTLGNEQFF. In DNA form, the CDR3 reads TGTGCCAGCAGTTTGGGAGGGACTCTTGGTAATGAGCAGTTCTTC.

This clone was recorded only once. V and J are TRBV19 and TRBJ2-7; D gene ambiguous. Between the trimmed V and J ends, which lost 3 bases and 7 bases, there was a span of 13 bases. CDR1 and CDR2 (germline): LNHDA, SQIVND (reference sequence). This CDR3 is 13 amino acids long. CDR3 nucleotides: TGTGCCAGTAGTATTAAGACTTTTCGGGAGCAGTACTTC. Its protein is CASSIKTFREQYF.

This chain uses TRBV6-5 with TRBJ2-1, with D maybe TRBD1 (5 bases). V was pared by 6 bases and J by 3 bases, with 12 bases between. Germline V lookup: CDR1 MNHEY, CDR2 SVGAGI. The CDR3 totals 14 residues. The CDR3 nucleotides read TGTGCCAGCAGGTCTGCGACAGTCTACAATGAGCAGTTCTTC. It specifies CASRSATVYNEQFF.

This chain connects TRBV5-6 to TRBJ2-5; TRBD2 matches 10 bases. Unmatched junction bases numbered 5, after V lost 4 bases and J lost 2 bases. The germline CDR1 and CDR2 sequences are SGHDT and YYEEEE. CDR3 length: 15 amino acids. Here the CDR3 DNA reads TGTGCCAGCAGCAGGGGACTAGCGCGTCAAGAGACCCAGTACTTC. Protein product: CASSRGLARQETQYF.

The CDR3 DNA follows: TGTGCCAGCAAATTTACTTCCGAGCAGTACTTC. This sequence encodes CASKFTSEQYF. V and J are TRBV28 and TRBJ2-7; no firm D call. V lost 7 bases and J lost 6, with 10 bases in between. CDR3 size: 11 residues. CDR1 MDHEN and CDR2 SYDVKM come from the germline V gene.

V is TRBV5-1 and J is TRBJ1-2, with D hard to call. Germline CDR1 SGHRS, CDR2 YFSETQ. The CDR3 totals 14 residues. V was trimmed by 0 bases and J by 3 bases, leaving 9 bases between them. The CDR3: CASSLDDTHYGYTF. As DNA, the CDR3 is TGCGCCAGCAGCTTGGACGACACTCACTATGGCTACACCTTC.